A single sample is the source of the 21 T cell receptor beta chains below, sequenced in a study of blood T cell repertoires in COVID-19. Clones were read by immunoSEQ multiplex PCR, and TCRdb kept only the in-frame ones, dropping some. Among roughly 80,000 clones listed, about 88% were seen once. Input material: peripheral blood. These receptors originate from a woman older than 75 with active or convalescent COVID-19.

This clone was seen a few times. The chain employs TRBV4-2 and TRBJ2-7; the match to TRBD1 covers 9 bases. The CDR3 covers 16 residues. Germline V CDR1 and CDR2: LGHNA, YNFKEQ. V lost 0 bases, J lost 6 bases, and 9 bases stayed unmatched. The CDR3 spells CASSQDIGTGSGEQYF. In DNA, the CDR3 is TGTGCCAGCAGCCAAGATATAGGGACAGGGAGTGGCGAGCAGTACTTC.

This chain joins TRBV19 and TRBJ1-2; TRBD1 matches at 7 bases. Germline values: CDR1 LNHDA, CDR2 SQIVND (reference sequence). The length of the CDR3 is 15 residues. The V segment lost 3 bases and the J segment 7 bases; nucleotides outside the gene matches: 11. Written as DNA, the CDR3 is TGTGCCAGTAGTATTGAATCGAGGGGGCGAGGTGGCTACACCTTC. Translating gives CASSIESRGRGGYTF.

This rearrangement joins TRBV18 to TRBJ1-1; D call uncertain. This CDR3 contains 15 residues. Germline CDR1 and CDR2: KGHSH and LQKENI. Trimming shortened V by 0 bases and J by 0 bases, and 8 bases separated the two germline ends. CDR3 residues: CASSPPLQLNTEAFF. The CDR3 bases are TGTGCCAGCTCACCACCGTTACAGTTGAACACTGAAGCTTTCTTT. Supplemented by reference TRBV18 and TRBJ1-1, the full variable domain reads NAGVMQNPRHLVRRRGQEARLRCSPMKGHSHVYWYRQLPEEGLKFMVYLQKENIIDESGMPKERFSAEFPKEGPSILRIQQVVRGDSAAYFCASSPPLQLNTEAFFGQGTRLTVV.

This sequence joins TRBV23-1 and TRBJ2-3, with TRBD1 matching over 8 bases. TRBV23-1 is labeled an ORF, and its function is uncertain. The CDR3 is 14 amino acids. With V trimmed by 5 bases and J by 0 bases, 1 base remained unmatched. This chain's CDR3 is CASSDRGSTDTQYF. For the CDR3, the DNA is TGCGCCAGCAGTGACAGGGGTAGCACAGATACGCAGTATTTT.

The chain joins TRBV6-5 to TRBJ1-4; tentative D call: TRBD1 (6 bases). Per the germline V gene, CDR1 is MNHEY and CDR2 is SVGAGI. V lost 2 bases, J lost 3 bases, and 13 bases lay in between. The CDR3 sequence is 16 residues long. Here the CDR3 reads CASSYTTTGANEKLFF. CDR3 coding DNA: TGTGCCAGCAGTTACACGACGACAGGAGCTAATGAAAAACTGTTTTTT.

The chain links TRBV6-5 to TRBJ1-6, with 10 bases aligning to TRBD1. Germline V gives CDR1 MNHEY, CDR2 SVGAGI. After removal of 5 bases from V and 10 bases from J, the junction contained 2 bases not matched to a gene. The length of the CDR3 is 13 residues. The CDR3 is CASSRTGGSPLHF. The CDR3 nucleotides are TGTGCCAGCAGTAGGACAGGGGGGTCACCCCTCCACTTT.

The rearrangement joins TRBV5-8 to TRBJ1-3, with no clear D. Deletions cut 7 bases from V and 1 base from J, with 9 bases between. CDR3 length equals 13 residues. CDR1 SGHTS and CDR2 YDEGEE come from the germline V gene. The CDR3 DNA sequence: TGTGCCAGCCGTACGACTTCTGGAAACACCATATATTTT. Protein product: CASRTTSGNTIYF. Filled out from reference TRBV5-8 and TRBJ1-3, the complete variable domain reads EAGVTQSPTHLIKTRGQQATLRCSPISGHTSVYWYQQALGLGLQFLLWYDEGEERNRGNFPPRFSGRQFPNYSSELNVNALELEDSALYLCASRTTSGNTIYFGEGSWLTVV.

The chain employs TRBV19 and TRBJ2-5; possible D gene TRBD1, 5 bases. Germline V gene lookup returns CDR1 LNHDA and CDR2 SQIVND (reference sequence). The CDR3 loop spans 14 amino acids. V was shortened by 7 bases and J by 3 bases, with 15 bases between the two germline ends. The CDR3 spells CASNPDSSKETQYF. The CDR3, as DNA: TGTGCCAGTAATCCCGACAGCAGTAAAGAGACCCAGTACTTC.

In this sample, this clone turned up once. The chain combines TRBV6-5 with TRBJ1-2; D is possibly TRBD1 (5 bases). This CDR3 region has 15 residues. CDR1 is MNHEY, CDR2 SVGAGI, per germline. Trimming took off 0 bases at V and 8 bases at J, with 16 bases between the two ends. The CDR3 sequence is CASSYSNLIGVGYTF. CDR3 in DNA: TGTGCCAGCAGTTACTCGAATTTGATAGGGGTCGGCTACACCTTC.

The V and J genes are TRBV13 and TRBJ1-4, with a tentative D call TRBD1 (6 bases). Germline loops: CDR1 PRHDT, CDR2 FYEKMQ (reference sequence). V was clipped by 5 bases and J by 7 bases, with 11 bases between them. The length of the CDR3 is 13 residues. This CDR3 reads CASSPRGFEKLFF. The CDR3 DNA reads as TGTGCCAGCAGCCCGAGGGGGTTTGAAAAACTGTTTTTT.

The rearrangement links TRBV5-4 to TRBJ1-1, with TRBD1 identical over 9 bases. The J segment lost 4 bases and the V segment lost 4 bases, leaving 11 bases of the junction unmatched. CDR1 and CDR2 from the germline V gene are SGHNT and YYREEE (reference sequence). The CDR3 totals 16 residues. The CDR3 DNA reads as TGTGCCAGCAGCCCAGGGGACAGGGCTATATCCACTGAAGCTTTCTTT. It codes for CASSPGDRAISTEAFF. The variable domain in full, with the rest retrieved from reference TRBV5-4 and TRBJ1-1, is ETGVTQSPTHLIKTRGQQVTLRCSSQSGHNTVSWYQQALGQGPQFIFQYYREEENGRGNFPPRFSGLQFPNYSSELNVNALELDDSALYLCASSPGDRAISTEAFFGQGTRLTVV.

The CDR3: CASSSLSEQGRVTGELFF. In DNA form, the CDR3 reads TGTGCCAGCAGCTCCCTTAGTGAACAGGGACGGGTCACCGGGGAGCTGTTTTTT. The chain carries TRBV11-3 and TRBJ2-2; D possibly corresponds to TRBD1 (6 bases). The CDR3 is 18 amino acids. Trimming left V 4 bases short and J 4 bases short, with 22 bases between. From germline, CDR1 is SGHNT and CDR2 YENEEA.

This clone was recorded only once. This chain links TRBV7-9 with TRBJ2-7; a possible D gene is TRBD2 (6 bases). Per the germline V gene, CDR1 is SEHNR and CDR2 is FQNEAQ (reference sequence). V was cut by 0 bases and J by 2 bases, with 20 bases left in between. The CDR3 covers 18 residues. As DNA, the CDR3 is TGTGCCAGCAGCTTAGCGCGGGGCCAGGCCCGACGACCCTACGAGCAGTACTTC. This codes for CASSLARGQARRPYEQYF.

The V and J genes are TRBV5-8 and TRBJ2-7; 8 bases fit TRBD1. Germline values: CDR1 SGHTS, CDR2 YDEGEE. V gave up 0 bases and J gave up 9 bases; unmatched junction bases: 8. This CDR3 contains 14 residues. The CDR3 protein is CASSLEADGTGQYF. The CDR3 nucleotides are TGTGCCAGCAGCTTGGAAGCGGACGGGACAGGGCAGTACTTC.

Regarding this clone: Other DNA sequences in this sample translate to the same CDR3. The J gene is TRBJ2-7, the V gene TRBV6-2 or TRBV6-3; 9 bases align to TRBD1. V shed 4 bases, J shed 4 bases, and the junction held 5 bases outside the gene matches. Germline values: CDR1 MNHEY, CDR2 SVGEGT. The CDR3 consists of 14 residues. The CDR3 sequence: CASSWGQGSYEQYF. The DNA for the CDR3 is TGTGCCAGCAGTTGGGGACAGGGTTCTTACGAGCAGTACTTC.

The rearrangement joins TRBV7-8 to TRBJ2-5; a possible D gene is TRBD1 (5 bases). This CDR3 contains 14 residues. The germline CDR1 and CDR2 sequences are SGHVS and FQNEAQ. V lost 5 bases to trimming and J lost 1 base, with 11 bases between them. The CDR3 DNA sequence: TGTGCCAGCAGCCCCATAGACAGCCAAGAGACCCAGTACTTC. Residues: CASSPIDSQETQYF.

This clone ranks as medium-sized. The rearrangement joins TRBV9 to TRBJ2-5, with D perhaps TRBD1 (6 bases). The CDR3 is 12 residues long. The germline V gene has CDR1 SGDLS and CDR2 YYNGEE. V lost 3 bases to trimming and J lost 9 bases, with 12 bases between them. The CDR3 loop reads CASSGTAEAQYF. The CDR3 region has the DNA TGTGCCAGCAGCGGGACAGCTGAGGCCCAGTACTTC.

This clone is a singleton in its sample. The V and J genes are TRBV27 and TRBJ1-3; 11 bases map to TRBD1. This CDR3 spans 15 amino acids. V trimming: 5 bases; J trimming: 2 bases; junction bases outside the gene matches: 2. Germline assignment: CDR1 MNHEY and CDR2 SMNVEV (reference sequence). CDR3 in amino acids: CASSRTGGPGNTIYF. The CDR3 coding sequence is TGTGCCAGCAGTCGGACAGGGGGCCCTGGAAACACCATATATTTT.

This chain uses TRBV29-1 with TRBJ2-7; 10 bases fit TRBD1. V was clipped by 4 bases and J by 2 bases; unmatched bases: 11. In germline, CDR1 is SQVTM, CDR2 ANQGSEA. The CDR3 extends over 16 amino acids. In DNA, the CDR3 is TGCAGCGTTGGTGACAGGGGGCCCCTTGTCCCCTACGAGCAGTACTTC. Amino acid sequence: CSVGDRGPLVPYEQYF.

The rearrangement joins TRBV6-5 to TRBJ2-7; 7 bases fit TRBD1. CDR3 length: 14 amino acids. Germline V gene sequence: CDR1 MNHEY, CDR2 SVGAGI. V gave up 5 bases and J gave up 0 bases; unmatched junction bases: 4. This CDR3 reads CASSRGQASYEQYF. CDR3 in DNA: TGTGCCAGCAGTCGCGGACAGGCCTCCTACGAGCAGTACTTC.

The chain joins TRBV6-4 to TRBJ1-1; possibly TRBD1 for D (6 bases). Germline CDR1 MRHNA, CDR2 SNTAGT. The CDR3 spans 14 residues. V lost 3 bases and J 4 bases, leaving 12 bases between the germline ends. The CDR3 protein is CASSEGGAVTEAFF. Here the CDR3 DNA reads TGTGCCAGCAGTGAAGGGGGGGCGGTCACTGAAGCTTTCTTT.